These 19 T cell receptor beta chains came from one sample sequenced in a study of low-dose radiotherapy and immunotherapy resistance in tumors. With TRAV- and TRBV-specific primers, first-strand cDNA was made, covering the alpha and beta chains. PCR amplification of the TCRs was performed with Phusion for 20 PCR cycles, and it relied on a constant-region primer together with a V-primer adapter. TCRdb reprocessed the reads with MiXCR, giving one entry per CDR3 protein. The sample records around 64,000 distinct CDR3 sequences, approximately 25% being singletons. Sample time point: before trial treatment. The sequencing here drew on PBMCs, taken before treatment. The receptors were gathered from a male donor with rectosigmoid adenocarcinoma.

A note on this clonotype: This likely reflects a read error, since a far larger clone is one base away. The chain joins TRBV5-1 to TRBJ2-1; D might be TRBD2 (6 bases). From germline, CDR1 is SGHRS and CDR2 YFSETQ. The CDR3 sequence is 15 residues long. With 3 bases removed from V and 10 bases from J, the gap between germline ends came to 20 bases. CDR3 residues: CASSSSSGPGGEQFF. The CDR3 bases are TGCGCCAGCAGCTCTTCGTCCGGCCCTGGAGGGGAGCAGTTCTTC.

With regard to this clonotype: A read error likely explains this, since a far larger clone differs by one base. The chain employs TRBV12-3 or TRBV12-4 and TRBJ2-4; possible D gene TRBD1, 6 bases. The length of the CDR3 is 15 residues. In DNA, the CDR3 is TGCGCCAGCAGCCAAGATGCAGGGGCCCAAGACATTCAGTACTTC. Its translation is CASSQDAGAQDIQYF.

The chain has TRBV12-5 and TRBJ2-2; the D is unclear. CDR1 is LGHNT, CDR2 FRNRAP, per germline. Trimming shortened V by 2 bases and J by 11 bases, and 6 bases separated the two germline ends. This CDR3 region has 11 residues. For the CDR3, the DNA is TGTGCTAGTGGTTTGCGCACAGAGCTGTTTTTT. This translates into CASGLRTELFF.

This clonotype was observed at least ten times. This rearrangement joins TRBV9 to TRBJ2-1, with D perhaps TRBD1 or TRBD2 (5 bases each). V lost 3 bases to trimming and J lost 4 bases, with 11 bases between them. This CDR3 is 14 amino acids long. The germline gives CDR1 SGDLS, CDR2 YYNGEE. CDR3 nucleotide sequence: TGTGCCAGCAGCGAAGGGACGGGTTACAATGAGCAGTTCTTC. It yields the protein CASSEGTGYNEQFF.

This clonotype was counted ten times or more. The chain recombines TRBV12-3 or TRBV12-4 with TRBJ2-1; D may match TRBD1 or TRBD2 (5 bases each). V was trimmed by 1 base and J by 4 bases, leaving 14 bases between them. The CDR3 is 16 amino acids. The CDR3 loop is CASSLEGRGVYNEQFF. The CDR3 nucleotides read TGTGCCAGCAGTTTAGAGGGGAGAGGGGTTTACAATGAGCAGTTCTTC.

This clonotype has a count of ten or more. The V gene is TRBV7-2, the J gene TRBJ1-2, with TRBD1 as a possible D gene (5 bases). This CDR3 region has 14 residues. CDR1 SGHTA and CDR2 FQGNSA come from the germline V gene. V was trimmed by 7 bases and J by 8 bases, leaving 20 bases between them. The CDR3 bases are TGTGCCAGCACTATTGGGAAGGGCAGGGTGGGCTACACCTTC. Translating gives CASTIGKGRVGYTF.

There are a few counts of this clonotype. The chain couples TRBV9 to TRBJ2-1; 9 bases match TRBD2. After removal of 2 bases from V and 4 bases from J, the junction contained 4 bases not matched to a gene. The CDR3 consists of 15 residues. The germline gives CDR1 SGDLS, CDR2 YYNGEE. The CDR3: CASSVGLASYNEQFF. Here the CDR3 DNA reads TGTGCCAGCAGCGTCGGACTAGCGTCTTACAATGAGCAGTTCTTC.

To note about this clonotype: With only one base between it and a far larger clone, this is likely a read error. CDR3 residues: CASSATGDTQYF. The CDR3 DNA sequence: TGTGCCAGCAGCGCGACGGGAGATACGCAGTATTTT. The chain carries TRBV7-9 and TRBJ2-3, with D hard to call. CDR1 and CDR2 (germline): SEHNR, FQNEAQ (reference sequence). Trimming removed 5 bases from V and 5 bases from J, with 8 bases in between. This CDR3 is 12 amino acids long.

At least ten counts were recorded for this clonotype. The chain employs TRBV28 and TRBJ2-1; D remains unclear. In germline, CDR1 is MDHEN, CDR2 SYDVKM. Trimming removed 3 bases from V and 7 bases from J, with 10 bases in between. CDR3 length: 13 residues. The CDR3 region has the DNA TGTGCCAGCAGTTTGACTCCATGGAATGAGCAGTTCTTC. Its protein product is CASSLTPWNEQFF.

This clonotype came up many times. The chain uses TRBV5-8 and TRBJ2-4; D possibly corresponds to TRBD1 (6 bases). CDR1 SGHTS and CDR2 YDEGEE come from the germline V gene. CDR3 length: 15 residues. V was trimmed by 2 bases and J by 5 bases, leaving 14 bases between them. The CDR3 region is CASSLSAGVENIQYF. CDR3 DNA: TGTGCCAGCAGCTTATCGGCAGGGGTGGAAAACATTCAGTACTTC.

This clonotype was counted ten times or more. The rearrangement links TRBV29-1 to TRBJ2-3; possible D gene TRBD1, 6 bases. Germline V gene lookup returns CDR1 SQVTM and CDR2 ANQGSEA. This CDR3 has 12 residues. Trimming shortened V by 2 bases and J by 4 bases, and 7 bases separated the two germline ends. DNA for the CDR3: TGCAGCGTTGAATCAGGGGCAGATACGCAGTATTTT. Protein sequence: CSVESGADTQYF.

The sample holds many counts of this clonotype. The chain uses TRBV7-2 and TRBJ2-2, with 11 bases matching TRBD1. CDR1 and CDR2 from the germline V gene are SGHTA and FQGNSA. The CDR3 contains 15 residues. V dropped 6 bases and J dropped 2; count of bases not matched to a gene: 2. CDR3 amino acids: CASRRTGGNTGELFF. CDR3 sequence (DNA): TGTGCCAGCAGGCGGACAGGGGGCAACACCGGGGAGCTGTTTTTT.

The count of this clonotype is one. One base separates it from a far larger clone, so it is likely a read error. The V gene is TRBV6-2 or TRBV6-3, the J gene TRBJ2-1, with 7 nucleotides matching TRBD1. The ends lost 2 bases at V and 10 bases at J; junction bases unmatched: 8. The CDR3 consists of 14 residues. Germline CDR1 reads MNHEY; CDR2 reads SVGEGT. The CDR3 DNA reads TGTGCCAGCAGTTACGCAGGGGGTGGGGGCGAGCAGTTCTTC. Amino acid sequence: CASSYAGGGGEQFF.

The chain uses TRBV27 and TRBJ1-1; 9 bases line up with TRBD1. There are 15 residues in the CDR3. Looked up from germline, CDR1 is MNHEY and CDR2 is SMNVEV (reference sequence). Losses at the gene ends were 5 bases for V and 5 bases for J; bases not matched to a gene: 9. This CDR3 reads CASSGSGQGWTEAFF. CDR3 coding DNA: TGTGCCAGCAGTGGGTCGGGACAGGGTTGGACTGAAGCTTTCTTT.

This clonotype was counted ten times or more. V is TRBV18 and J is TRBJ2-2, with D tentatively TRBD2 (6 bases). Between the trimmed V and J ends, which lost 4 bases and 0 bases, there was a span of 9 bases. Per the germline V gene, CDR1 is KGHSH and CDR2 is LQKENI. CDR3 length equals 15 residues. The DNA for the CDR3 is TGTGCCAGCTCACTAGCGGAGGCGAACACCGGGGAGCTGTTTTTT. Translated: CASSLAEANTGELFF.

This clonotype was recorded at least ten times. V and J are TRBV4-1 and TRBJ2-5; no firm D call. The germline V gene has CDR1 MGHRA and CDR2 YSYEKL. Deletions cut 4 bases from V and 5 bases from J, with 14 bases between. This CDR3 is 14 amino acids long. CDR3 residues: CASSPQEVGETQYF. CDR3 DNA: TGCGCCAGCAGCCCCCAAGAGGTTGGGGAGACCCAGTACTTC.

This clonotype was seen ten or more times. The chain joins TRBV20-1 to TRBJ2-7, with D possibly matching TRBD1 (6 bases). Per germline, CDR1 DFQATT and CDR2 SNEGSKA (reference sequence). Trimming pared 1 base from V and 3 bases from J, leaving 10 bases between. The CDR3 covers 13 residues. The DNA of the CDR3 is TGCAGTGCTAGAGGGCAGGGGAACTACGAGCAGTACTTC. Encoded protein: CSARGQGNYEQYF.

This clonotype was seen many times. V usage is TRBV23-1 and J usage is TRBJ2-1; 9 positions agree with TRBD1. TRBV23-1 is an ORF for which the function is uncertain. The trim removed 7 bases at V and 0 bases at J, leaving 4 bases unmatched. The length of the CDR3 is 15 residues. The CDR3, as DNA: TGCGCCAGCACCCGGGACAGGGCCTCCTACAATGAGCAGTTCTTC. This sequence encodes CASTRDRASYNEQFF.

This rearrangement joins TRBV9 to TRBJ2-1; 7 bases are shared with TRBD2. The CDR3 runs 15 residues. The V and J ends lost 4 bases and 6 bases, in that order; junction bases with no gene match: 10. Germline CDR1 reads SGDLS; CDR2 reads YYNGEE. This CDR3 reads CASSPPPGGANEQFF. CDR3 coding DNA: TGTGCCAGCAGCCCCCCCCCGGGAGGTGCCAATGAGCAGTTCTTC.